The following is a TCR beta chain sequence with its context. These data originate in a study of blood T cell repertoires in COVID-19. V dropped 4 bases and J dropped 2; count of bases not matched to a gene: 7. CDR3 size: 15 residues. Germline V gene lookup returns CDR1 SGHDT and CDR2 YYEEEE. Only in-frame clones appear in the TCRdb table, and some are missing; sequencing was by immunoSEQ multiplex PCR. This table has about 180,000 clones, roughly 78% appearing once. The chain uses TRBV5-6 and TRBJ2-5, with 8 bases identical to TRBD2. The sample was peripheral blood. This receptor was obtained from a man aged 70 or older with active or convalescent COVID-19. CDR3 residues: CASSPGSGAQETQYF. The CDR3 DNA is TGTGCCAGCAGCCCAGGTAGCGGGGCACAAGAGACCCAGTACTTC.